In its sample, the clone carrying this TCR beta chain was seen many times. Its matching antigen is unknown. Study results and limitations: In terms of TCR gene usage, tumor memory CD4+ T cells clustered together with blood and lymph node memory CD4+ cells, as well as with lymph node naive CD4+ cells. Larger-cohort validation covered only one TCR beta V-J rearrangement.

Cells sorted as Tregs were CD4+, CD25+ and CD127-/low. TCRdb itself ran the 5' RACE reads through MiXCR, one entry per CDR3 protein. This table has some 10,000 distinct CDR3 sequences, roughly a sixth appearing once. V lost 2 bases and J lost 8, with 9 bases in between. The CDR3 consists of 13 residues. This clonotype originated in a female donor with breast cancer. The sequenced sample consisted of Tregs sorted from a lymph node. The chain uses TRBV12-3 or TRBV12-4 and TRBJ1-4; D possibly corresponds to TRBD1 (6 bases). CDR3 sequence reads: CASSLIGGEKLFF. DNA of the CDR3: TGTGCCAGCAGTTTAATTGGGGGCGAAAAACTGTTTTTT.